These 13 T cell receptor beta chains share one sample of origin, sequenced in a study of blood T cell repertoires in COVID-19. TCRdb's copy holds only in-frame clones and misses some; the assay was immunoSEQ multiplex PCR. Among 200,000 to 250,000 clones listed, more than 75% were seen once. Sequences were obtained from peripheral blood. These receptors came from a woman in her 70s with active or convalescent COVID-19.

V and J are TRBV19 and TRBJ1-5; 11 bases map to TRBD1. Trimming took 5 bases from V and 7 from J; bases not matched to a gene: 4. In germline, CDR1 is LNHDA, CDR2 SQIVND (reference sequence). CDR3 length: 14 amino acids. As DNA, the CDR3 is TGTGCCAGTAGTTCAGGGACAGGGGGGCAGCCCCAGCATTTT. It codes for CASSSGTGGQPQHF.

The V and J genes are TRBV6-5 and TRBJ1-6; 8 bases are shared with TRBD1. J was trimmed by 6 bases and V by 2 bases; bases with no gene match: 3. This CDR3 spans 15 amino acids. Germline lookup yields CDR1 MNHEY and CDR2 SVGAGI. The CDR3 DNA reads TGTGCCAGCAGTTACGTCGGACAGGGTAATTCACCCCTCCACTTT. Amino acid sequence: CASSYVGQGNSPLHF.

Only a few counts were recorded for this clone. The rearrangement links TRBV30 to TRBJ1-1; D is unresolved. The V gene's germline CDR1 is GTSNPN and CDR2 SVGIG (reference sequence). V shed 3 bases and J shed 5 bases, with 16 bases lying between them. The CDR3 is 14 residues long. The CDR3 region is CAWSASEGRTEAFF. The CDR3 bases are TGTGCCTGGAGCGCTTCGGAGGGCCGAACTGAAGCTTTCTTT.

V is TRBV3-1 (or the pseudogene TRBV3-2) and J is TRBJ1-2, with 7 bases fitting TRBD1. CDR3 length: 13 amino acids. V was pared by 8 bases and J by 1 base, with 4 bases of the junction left unmatched. The germline gives CDR1 LGHDT, CDR2 YNNKEL (reference sequence). CDR3 in amino acids: CASQDRFNYGYTF. Written as DNA, the CDR3 is TGTGCCAGCCAGGACAGGTTTAACTATGGCTACACCTTC.

The chain employs TRBV7-2 and TRBJ2-1; TRBD2 matches at 11 bases. The CDR3 spans 15 residues. V was pared by 6 bases and J by 7 bases, with 8 bases of the junction left unmatched. The germline V gene encodes CDR1 SGHTA and CDR2 FQGNSA. In DNA, the CDR3 is TGTGCCAGCAGACCCCGACTAGCGGGGTCGAATGAGCAGTTCTTC. This gives the protein CASRPRLAGSNEQFF.

The rearrangement joins TRBV5-1 to TRBJ2-1; D might be TRBD1 (5 bases). V lost 0 bases and J lost 9, with 7 bases in between. This CDR3 region has 12 residues. Germline V lookup: CDR1 SGHRS, CDR2 YFSETQ. The CDR3 DNA sequence: TGCGCCAGCAGCTTGGGGACACTTGAGCAGTTCTTC. Amino acid sequence: CASSLGTLEQFF.

This sequence joins TRBV19 and TRBJ2-6; 8 bases are a match to TRBD1. Germline CDR1 LNHDA, CDR2 SQIVND (reference sequence). V lost 1 base, J lost 2 bases, and 7 bases stayed unmatched. The CDR3 totals 18 residues. The CDR3 protein is CASSIGQGRGAGANVLTF. CDR3 nucleotides: TGTGCCAGTAGTATAGGACAGGGGAGAGGCGCTGGGGCCAACGTCCTGACTTTC.

This clone was recorded only once. The chain couples TRBV5-1 to TRBJ1-2; possibly TRBD1 for D (6 bases). V shed 4 bases and J shed 4 bases, with 23 bases lying between them. Looked up from germline, CDR1 is SGHRS and CDR2 is YFSETQ. The CDR3 extends over 17 amino acids. The CDR3 region has the DNA TGCGCCAGCAGCACTACTCCGGGACACAGTTCGACCTATGGCTACACCTTC. Residues: CASSTTPGHSSTYGYTF.

V gene TRBV7-2 combines with J gene TRBJ2-5; possibly TRBD2 for D (7 bases). This CDR3 region has 15 residues. Trimming removed 3 bases at V and 2 bases at J, with 13 bases between. CDR1 and CDR2 (germline): SGHTA, FQGNSA. The CDR3: CASSFSGGRQETQYF. The CDR3 coding sequence is TGTGCCAGCAGCTTTTCGGGGGGCCGACAAGAGACCCAGTACTTC.

J is TRBJ2-2 and V is TRBV4-3, with TRBD2 matching 10 bases. Germline V gives CDR1 LGHNA, CDR2 YSLEER. This CDR3 has 17 residues. V lost 0 bases and J lost 4; bases outside the gene matches: 5. The CDR3 nucleotides are TGCGCCAGCAGCCAAGATGGACTAGCGGTCCTCACCGGGGAGCTGTTTTTT. It translates to CASSQDGLAVLTGELFF.

This rearrangement joins TRBV5-6 to TRBJ2-7; tentative D call: TRBD2 (5 bases). CDR3 length: 14 residues. Trimming removed 1 base at V and 3 bases at J, with 11 bases between. The germline V gene encodes CDR1 SGHDT and CDR2 YYEEEE. The CDR3, as DNA: TGTGCCAGCAGCTTGACGGGGAACAGCTACGAGCAGTACTTC. This sequence encodes CASSLTGNSYEQYF.

This clone was picked up a small number of times. V usage is TRBV5-1 and J usage is TRBJ1-6; TRBD1 matches 10 bases. Germline trimming cut 3 bases from V and 10 bases from J; bases unmatched to any gene: 4. Germline-derived CDR1 and CDR2 are SGHRS and YFSETQ. The CDR3 consists of 14 residues. CDR3 nucleotide sequence: TGCGCCAGCAGCTCGGGACAGGGGCGGTCACCCCTCCACTTT. This encodes CASSSGQGRSPLHF.

This chain links TRBV12-3 or TRBV12-4 with TRBJ1-2; unclear D gene. Trimming stripped 2 bases from V and 3 bases from J, with 7 bases between. This CDR3 is 13 amino acids long. As DNA, the CDR3 is TGTGCCAGCAGTTTAACGTCAGACTATGGCTACACCTTC. This translates into CASSLTSDYGYTF.